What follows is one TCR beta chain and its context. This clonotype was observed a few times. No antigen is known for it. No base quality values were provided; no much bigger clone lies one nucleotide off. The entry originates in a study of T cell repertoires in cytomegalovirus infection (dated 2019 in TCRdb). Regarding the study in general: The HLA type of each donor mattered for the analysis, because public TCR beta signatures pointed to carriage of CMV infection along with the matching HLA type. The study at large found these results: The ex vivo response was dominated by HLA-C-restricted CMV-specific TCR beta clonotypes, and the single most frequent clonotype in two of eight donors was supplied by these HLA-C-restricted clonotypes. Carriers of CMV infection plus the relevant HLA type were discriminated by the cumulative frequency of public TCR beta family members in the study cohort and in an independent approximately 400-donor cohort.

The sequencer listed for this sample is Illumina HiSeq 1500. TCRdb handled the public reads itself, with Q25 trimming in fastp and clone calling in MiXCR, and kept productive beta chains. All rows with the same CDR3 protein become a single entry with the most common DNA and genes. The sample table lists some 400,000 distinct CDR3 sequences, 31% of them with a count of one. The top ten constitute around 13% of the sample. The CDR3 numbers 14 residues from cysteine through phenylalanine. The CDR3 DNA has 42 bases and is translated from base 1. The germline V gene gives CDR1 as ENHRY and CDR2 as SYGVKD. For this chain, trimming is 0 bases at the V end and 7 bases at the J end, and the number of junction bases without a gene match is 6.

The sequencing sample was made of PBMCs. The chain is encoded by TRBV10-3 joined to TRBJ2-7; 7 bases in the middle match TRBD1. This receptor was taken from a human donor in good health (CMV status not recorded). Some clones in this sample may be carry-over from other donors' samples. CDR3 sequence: CAISESGQENEQYF. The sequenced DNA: TGTGCCATCAGTGAGTCTGGACAGGAGAATGAGCAGTACTTC.